Here is one T cell receptor (beta chain) with its context. Antigen specificity is unknown. The data were obtained in a study of Ad26.COV2.S vaccination and SARS-CoV-2 variants. Trimming pared 0 bases from V and 9 bases from J, leaving 12 bases between. The V gene's germline CDR1 is SNHLY and CDR2 FYNNEI. The CDR3 extends over 15 amino acids. Produced via immunoSEQ multiplex PCR; TCRdb's table is partial and in-frame only. The data hold roughly 380,000 clones, with 92% observed a single time. Study-level findings and limits: Vaccinated and placebo-treated recipients had similar non-spike TCR breadth. Among vaccine recipients, spike-specific TCR breadth exceeded that of placebo recipients.

This specimen was peripheral blood, taken after recovery from COVID-19. V usage is TRBV2 and J usage is TRBJ1-6; D possibly corresponds to TRBD1 (5 bases). This receptor was obtained from a human donor who had recovered from COVID-19. In DNA, the CDR3 is TGTGCCAGCAGTGAAGCGGGGGGGTTCGGTTCACCCCTCCACTTT. It is translated as CASSEAGGFGSPLHF. The variable domain in full, completed from reference TRBV2 and TRBJ1-6, reads EPEVTQTPSHQVTQMGQEVILRCVPISNHLYFYWYRQILGQKVEFLVSFYNNEISEKSEIFDDQFSVERPDGSNFTLKIRSTKLEDSAMYFCASSEAGGFGSPLHFGNGTRLTVT.